This note documents a single TCR beta chain sequence. Its antigen remains undetermined. Nothing much larger sits one base from this clone, and base qualities are not available. The source of the sample is a study of blood T cell repertoires in COVID-19 (dated by TCRdb to 2020 to 2022). In terms of the full investigation: Collaborator samples came from the United States, Italy and Spain and covered acute and convalescent phases of COVID-19. Subjects who had been exposed to COVID-19, were actively infected with it, or had recovered from it provided the deeply sampled blood TCRbeta repertoires that made up the dataset. The samples were drawn from the first 160 participants of the ongoing ImmuneRACE study and from under 1,500 subjects provided by 6 global collaborators. HLA class I and class II types, where available, came from metadata supplied by the sample provider rather than from assay-based typing. The sample metadata nearly always contained a de-identified subject ID, COVID-19 status, age in years and sex. The repertoires were made available in a free public database intended to serve as a resource for research on the immune response to SARS-CoV-2. The material from the prospective study consisted of cDNA or gDNA derived from T cells, B-cell-depleted T cells, or PBMCs. General study outcomes and caveats: How much clinical and demographic metadata was included differed by source and by participant, and the metadata was provided uncurated.

TCRbeta CDR3 regions were amplified from genomic DNA by means of the immunoSEQ Assay, a bias-controlled multiplex PCR. The original methods were these. The number of nucleated cells in each sample was estimated from the amplification of reference gene primers within the assay. Sequence reads were collapsed and filtered to measure the absolute abundance of every unique TCRbeta CDR3 rearrangement. Productive Simpson clonality was computed per sample as the square root of Simpson's diversity index over productive rearrangements. The source is immuneACCESS, and TCRdb retained only in-frame sequences with V and J called. Part of the clones is not carried over; for the studies checked, unresolved V genes explain less than half of this, and the remainder is unexplained. D and trimming come from the DNA, and the V and J calls and clone size come from that table. Counted in this sample were 90,000 or so clones; approximately 90% of them appeared once. The ten most abundant clones make up about 2% of the sample.

CDR1 and CDR2, looked up from the germline V gene, are WSHSY and SAAADI. The germline V and J ends show losses of 2 bases and 10 bases respectively, and no gene match explains 8 bases of the junction. Including the terminal cysteine and phenylalanine, the CDR3 comprises 14 residues. The DNA shown is the 42-base CDR3, in frame from base 1. Whole blood was collected in K2EDTA tubes by collaborating institutions according to the institutions' own protocols. For TCRbeta analysis, collaborators shipped samples as frozen whole blood, isolated PBMCs, or DNA extracted from either of those sample types. Material: peripheral blood. The chain employs TRBV10-2 and TRBJ1-5, with 7 bases in between that match TRBD1. The receptor was isolated from a human donor with active COVID-19. The donor label of this sample is uncertain. The CDR3 reads as follows: CASSEPEQGQPQHF. The DNA sequence is TGCGCCAGCAGTGAGCCCGAACAGGGGCAACCCCAGCATTTT.